This T cell receptor (beta chain) was obtained from a study of blood T cells in healthy people across ages. Points from the study as a whole: Researchers judged that diversity estimates from one million T cells fell short of true values.

Peripheral blood samples of around 9.3 milliliters were drawn from each donor. Alongside a J-beta primer mix, a sample-barcoded 5' primer served in a second PCR lasting 7 to 11 cycles. One entry per CDR3 protein results from TCRdb running MiXCR on the 5' RACE reads. This sample yields approximately 350,000 distinct CDR3 sequences, of which approximately 47% are seen a single time; about 54% belongs to the top ten. The J segment lost 1 base and the V segment lost 4 bases, leaving 6 bases of the junction unmatched. The CDR3 runs to 15 residues. The germline CDR1 and CDR2 sequences are SNHLY and FYNNEI. Of note for this clonotype: Its specificity is not known.

The gene calls are TRBV2 and TRBJ1-1; TRBD1 agrees at 7 bases. This receptor was obtained from a man aged 55-75 years in good health. The sequenced material came from blood. The CDR3 here is CASSADRAKNTEAFF. DNA of the CDR3: TGTGCCAGCAGTGCTGACAGGGCCAAGAACACTGAAGCTTTCTTT.